This T cell receptor beta chain was captured in a study of shared clonotypes between healthy human individuals. Study-level background: CD8 memory received one plate per donor, CD8 naive two, CD4 memory three and CD4 naive three. Whole-study findings and limits: When naive CD4 clonotypes were compared across a handful of donors, around 5% were shared. Memory subsets had estimated richness that was generally smaller than that of naive subsets.

Notes on this clone: Its specificity is unknown.

V lost 1 base, J lost 10 bases, and 8 bases stayed unmatched. Germline lookup yields CDR1 LNHDA and CDR2 SQIVND (reference sequence). The CDR3 is made up of 14 amino acids. Some clones are missing from TCRdb's copy, which holds only in-frame ones; the method was immunoSEQ multiplex PCR. The table lists about 1.4 million clones, approximately 97% of them singletons. The clonotype comes from a man aged 25-40 years in good health. The chain couples TRBV19 to TRBJ2-7; 9 bases fit TRBD2. The sample was naive CD4+ T cells sorted from blood. As to subset: CD45RA+ positively selected. The CDR3 loop reads CASSIAASGKSQYF. Here the CDR3 DNA reads TGTGCCAGTAGTATAGCGGCTAGCGGGAAATCCCAGTACTTC.